One and the same sample provided the 15 T cell receptor beta chains below, sequenced in a study of shared clonotypes between healthy human individuals. Cells designated naive CD8 were CD45RO-negative and were positively selected for CCR7, with terminally differentiated effector memory CD45RA+ cells excluded. Here immunoSEQ multiplex PCR was the method, and the copy in TCRdb shows in-frame clones only, minus some. The table includes fewer than 850,000 clones, around 96% detected once. Specimen: naive CD8+ T cells sorted from blood. The receptor source for this set is a man aged 25-45 years in good health.

The CDR3 is CASSNSGRGFLVDTQYF. The CDR3 nucleotides are TGTGCCAGCAGCAATAGCGGGAGGGGATTTTTGGTAGATACGCAGTATTTT. The chain combines TRBV27 with TRBJ2-3; the match to TRBD2 covers 11 bases. The CDR3 totals 17 residues. CDR1 MNHEY and CDR2 SMNVEV come from the germline V gene (reference sequence). The J segment lost 5 bases and the V segment lost 6 bases, leaving 13 bases of the junction unmatched.

The V gene is TRBV4-1, the J gene TRBJ2-3, with D possibly matching TRBD2 (5 bases). V lost 0 bases and J lost 1, with 8 bases in between. CDR3 length: 15 residues. Germline V gives CDR1 MGHRA, CDR2 YSYEKL. The CDR3 coding sequence is TGCGCCAGCAGCCAAGACGTACTAGGCACAGATACGCAGTATTTT. Protein product: CASSQDVLGTDTQYF.

The CDR3 bases are TGTGCCAGTAGTCTCAATTCGGGATCCCTGGGGGATCAGCCCCAGCATTTT. Translating it yields CASSLNSGSLGDQPQHF. The chain joins TRBV19 to TRBJ1-5; D may be TRBD1 (5 bases). The germline gives CDR1 LNHDA, CDR2 SQIVND (reference sequence). Trimming shortened V by 5 bases and J by 5 bases, and 22 bases separated the two germline ends. This CDR3 is 17 amino acids long.

The chain employs TRBV13 and TRBJ2-1; D is possibly TRBD1 (5 bases). This CDR3 region has 14 residues. Germline V gene lookup returns CDR1 PRHDT and CDR2 FYEKMQ (reference sequence). V was pared by 1 base and J by 3 bases, with 7 bases between. The CDR3 DNA sequence: TGTGCCAGCAGCTTAGCAGGGAACTACAATGAGCAGTTCTTC. Its protein product is CASSLAGNYNEQFF.

The V and J genes are TRBV7-9 and TRBJ2-1, with D hard to call. Germline V CDR1 and CDR2: SEHNR, FQNEAQ (reference sequence). V lost 11 bases and J 0 bases, leaving 14 bases between the germline ends. The CDR3 covers 14 residues. The DNA for the CDR3 is TGTGCCGGCCTTGGTGAGAGCTCCTACAATGAGCAGTTCTTC. It encodes CAGLGESSYNEQFF.

The J gene is TRBJ2-7, the V gene TRBV18; tentatively, D is TRBD2 (6 bases). There are 16 residues in the CDR3. Trimming removed 0 bases at V and 4 bases at J, with 16 bases between. Germline lookup yields CDR1 KGHSH and CDR2 LQKENI. The CDR3 nucleotides read TGTGCCAGCTCACCACCGGTGGGAGGAAGGATGTACGAGCAGTACTTC. Its translation is CASSPPVGGRMYEQYF.

This rearrangement joins TRBV9 to TRBJ2-2; D is ambiguous. The CDR3 sequence is 13 residues long. The V end was cut by 4 bases, the J end by 5 bases, with 9 bases between. CDR1 SGDLS and CDR2 YYNGEE come from the germline V gene. The CDR3 is CASSRSGTGELFF. DNA of the CDR3: TGTGCCAGCAGCAGGAGTGGAACCGGGGAGCTGTTTTTT.

V usage is TRBV2 and J usage is TRBJ2-7; 8 bases fit TRBD2. This CDR3 is built from 14 residues. Germline values: CDR1 SNHLY, CDR2 FYNNEI. J gave up 4 bases and V 7 bases, and 9 bases lay outside the gene matches. CDR3 in amino acids: CASILREGSYEQYF. The CDR3 region has the DNA TGTGCCAGCATCCTCCGGGAGGGCAGTTACGAGCAGTACTTC.

Notes on this clone: The sample contains more than one DNA sequence encoding this CDR3. This sequence joins TRBV14 and TRBJ2-7; the D gene is possibly TRBD1 (5 bases). The V end was cut by 1 base, the J end by 0 bases, with 7 bases between. The germline CDR1 and CDR2 sequences are SGHDN and FVKESK. The CDR3 loop spans 14 amino acids. As DNA, the CDR3 is TGTGCCAGCAGCCAAGGACAGATCTCCTACGAGCAGTACTTC. Protein: CASSQGQISYEQYF.

V usage is TRBV27 and J usage is TRBJ2-3; the match to TRBD2 covers 14 bases. V trimming: 3 bases; J trimming: 4 bases; junction bases outside the gene matches: 3. Germline V gene data show CDR1 as MNHEY and CDR2 as SMNVEV (reference sequence). This CDR3 contains 16 residues. The CDR3 loop is CASSFGTSGSSDTQYF. The CDR3 region has the DNA TGTGCCAGCAGTTTCGGGACTAGCGGGAGTTCAGATACGCAGTATTTT.

This chain joins TRBV7-6 and TRBJ2-1; 7 positions agree with TRBD2. The CDR3 runs 14 residues. CDR1 and CDR2 (germline): SGHVS, FNYEAQ. V was pared by 5 bases and J by 2 bases, with 3 bases of the junction left unmatched. CDR3 nucleotides: TGTGCCAGCAGCCCAGGACTAGCCTACAATGAGCAGTTCTTC. Amino acids: CASSPGLAYNEQFF. Full variable domain (missing parts from reference TRBV7-6 and TRBJ2-1): GAGVSQSPRYKVTKRGQDVALRCDPISGHVSLYWYRQALGQGPEFLTYFNYEAQQDKSGLPNDRFSAERPEGSISTLTIQRTEQRDSAMYRCASSPGLAYNEQFFGPGTRLTVL.

This clone was found once. The CDR3, as DNA: TGTGCCAGCAGCTCAACCCCGGGACAGGGTTTCCTTGGGGACACTGAAGCTTTCTTT. Translated: CASSSTPGQGFLGDTEAFF. V usage is TRBV7-9 and J usage is TRBJ1-1; 9 nucleotides agree with TRBD1. CDR1 and CDR2 (germline): SEHNR, FQNEAQ (reference sequence). Losses at the gene ends were 4 bases for V and 3 bases for J; bases not matched to a gene: 18. The CDR3 runs 19 residues. The full variable domain, with the rest looked up from reference TRBV7-9 and TRBJ1-1, is DTGVSQNPRHKITKRGQNVTFRCDPISEHNRLYWYRQTLGQGPEFLTYFQNEAQLEKSRLLSDRFSAERPKGSFSTLEIQRTEQGDSAMYLCASSSTPGQGFLGDTEAFFGQGTRLTVV.

The rearrangement joins TRBV5-4 to TRBJ2-2; D might be TRBD1 or TRBD2, each matching 6 bases. The CDR3 sequence is 11 residues long. V gave up 2 bases and J gave up 15 bases, with 11 bases separating them. Germline V gene lookup returns CDR1 SGHNT and CDR2 YYREEE (reference sequence). The CDR3 DNA follows: TGTGCCAGCAGCTTAGGGGGGTGGATGTTTTTT. This codes for CASSLGGWMFF.

On this clone itself: This same CDR3 is encoded by further DNA sequences in the sample. CDR3 residues: CASSSPPYNEQFF. CDR3 coding DNA: TGTGCCAGCAGCTCTCCTCCCTACAATGAGCAGTTCTTC. The V and J genes are TRBV7-2 and TRBJ2-1, with D unresolved. The V gene lost 4 bases and the J gene lost 2 bases, with 6 bases spanning the gap. There are 13 residues in the CDR3. CDR1 SGHTA and CDR2 FQGNSA come from the germline V gene.

In DNA form, the CDR3 reads TGTGCCAGCAGCCCAGACAGGCCATCTCCCTGGGAGCAGTACTTC. Protein: CASSPDRPSPWEQYF. The chain employs TRBV5-8 and TRBJ2-7, with D possibly matching TRBD1 (6 bases). Between the trimmed V and J ends, which lost 4 bases and 7 bases, there was a span of 21 bases. The germline gives CDR1 SGHTS, CDR2 YDEGEE. The CDR3 runs 15 residues.